These T cell receptor beta chains were read from a single sample in a study of vaccination and CD4 T cells after COVID-19. TCRdb re-analysed the PCR reads in MiXCR, keeping a single row per CDR3 protein. Of approximately 11,000 distinct CDR3 sequences in the sample, 40% were seen once. These TCRs' antigens remain unknown. The sample taken for sequencing was CD4+ T cells from blood, cultured in vitro. The receptor set was obtained from a human donor in good health. Both conserved end residues are part of each CDR3. The order of the fields is clone size, V gene, J gene, D gene, CDR3 DNA, CDR3 protein. The D gene is left open where the match is weak. Rows give clone size only sometimes, using once, few, many, or a class for an expanded clone.

.	TRBV6-2/TRBV6-3	TRBJ2-6	.	TGTGCCAGCAGTGATGGAGGGGCTGGGGCCAACGTCCTGACTTTC	CASSDGGAGANVLTF
.	TRBV2	TRBJ2-5	.	TGTGCCAGCGGCGGGGACTCCGTTTTGTCCCAGTACTTC	CASGGDSVLSQYF
.	TRBV10-3	TRBJ2-6	TRBD1	TGTGCCATCAGTGCACAGGGGAGCTCTGGGGCCAACGTCCTGACTTTC	CAISAQGSSGANVLTF
.	TRBV18	TRBJ2-5	.	TGTGCCAGCTCGTACCAAGAGACCCAGTACTTC	CASSYQETQYF
few	TRBV24-1	TRBJ1-2	TRBD1	TGTGCCACCAGTGATACAACAGGGGTTGTCTATGGCTACACCTTC	CATSDTTGVVYGYTF
.	TRBV7-2	TRBJ2-2	.	TGTGCCAGCACCCTATTAGGAAATACCGGGGAGCTGTTTTTT	CASTLLGNTGELFF
few	TRBV6-1	TRBJ2-5	TRBD2	TGTGCCAGCATGAGCGGGAGATGGGAGACCCAGTACTTC	CASMSGRWETQYF
.	TRBV7-2	TRBJ2-5	.	TGTGCCAGCAGCTTCAGAGAGACCCAGTACTTC	CASSFRETQYF
.	TRBV12-2	TRBJ2-7	.	TGTGCAAGTCGCCATGGACTAGCGGGGGGGTCCTACGAGCAGTACTTC	CASRHGLAGGSYEQYF
.	TRBV20-1	TRBJ2-5	.	TGCAGTGCTAGAGAGCCGGGGACCATGGGAGAGACCCAGTACTTC	CSAREPGTMGETQYF
few	TRBV20-1	TRBJ1-2	.	TGCAGTGCTAGAGAAAGCTCCGATTTTGTTGGCTACACCTTC	CSARESSDFVGYTF
.	TRBV28	TRBJ2-5	TRBD1	TGTGCCAGCAGTTGGACAGGGGGCCTAGAGACCCAGTACTTC	CASSWTGGLETQYF
once	TRBV5-4	TRBJ1-2	.	TGTGCCAGCAGCTTGGCCGGGACCCGCCCCTATGGCTACACCTTC	CASSLAGTRPYGYTF
.	TRBV12-3/TRBV12-4	TRBJ1-2	.	TGTGCCAGCAGTTTAGTCACTAACTATGGCTACACCTTC	CASSLVTNYGYTF
few	TRBV7-2	TRBJ2-7	TRBD2	TGTGCCAGCAGCCAACACCCGGGACTAGCTGTCTCCTACGAGCAGTACTTC	CASSQHPGLAVSYEQYF
.	TRBV20-1	TRBJ2-3	TRBD2	TGCAGTGCTATTCGAGGGAGGGGTTATAGCACAGATACGCAGTATTTT	CSAIRGRGYSTDTQYF
.	TRBV7-9	TRBJ1-1	.	TGTGCCAGCAGCTTAGACGTCAGGGAGGCTTTCTTT	CASSLDVREAFF
.	TRBV6-2/TRBV6-3	TRBJ2-7	.	TGTGCCAGCAGTTACTTGGTGGACTACGAGCAGTACTTC	CASSYLVDYEQYF
.	TRBV20-1	TRBJ1-5	.	TGCAGTGCTAGATTCCAGGGCCAGCCCCAGCATTTT	CSARFQGQPQHF
.	TRBV20-1	TRBJ2-5	.	TGCAGTGCCAAGAGGGGTAACGGGATGCAAGAGACCCAGTACTTC	CSAKRGNGMQETQYF
once	TRBV5-1	TRBJ1-1	TRBD1	TGCGCCAGCAGCTTAGGGACAGGGGGCCCAGGCCAATTCACTGAAGCTTTCTTT	CASSLGTGGPGQFTEAFF
.	TRBV7-2	TRBJ2-5	.	TGTGCCAGCAGCCCAGGGCCGGGTGGCCAGTACTTC	CASSPGPGGQYF
.	TRBV28	TRBJ2-6	.	TGTGCCAGCAGTTTCTCTGGGGCCAACGTCCTGACTTTC	CASSFSGANVLTF
.	TRBV4-1	TRBJ2-3	TRBD2	TGCGCCAGCAGCCAAGTGGCTAGCGGGAGTAGCACAGATACGCAGTATTTT	CASSQVASGSSTDTQYF
few	TRBV2	TRBJ2-5	TRBD2	TGTGCCAGCAGTGTTAGGCGGGAGAAGGGCGAGACCCAGTACTTC	CASSVRREKGETQYF
.	TRBV24-1	TRBJ1-5	.	TGTGCCACCAGTAAGGAGGGGCCGCAGCAGCCCCAGCATTTT	CATSKEGPQQPQHF
.	TRBV6-1	TRBJ2-3	.	TGTGCCAGCACCTCGGGGAAAGATTACTTTGATACGCAGTATTTT	CASTSGKDYFDTQYF
.	TRBV18	TRBJ1-2	.	TGTGCCAGCTCTCGTACAGGGAGGGACTATGGCTACACCTTC	CASSRTGRDYGYTF
.	TRBV28	TRBJ1-1	.	TGTGCCAGCAGTTTATCCCCGGGAACGAACACTGAAGCTTTCTTT	CASSLSPGTNTEAFF
few	TRBV28	TRBJ2-3	TRBD1	TGTGCCAGCAGTATTGGACAGGGAACAGATACGCAGTATTTT	CASSIGQGTDTQYF
few	TRBV27	TRBJ1-5	TRBD1	TGTGCCAGCAGTTTGAAGACAGGGGGCGTAGGAATTCAGCCCCAGCATTTT	CASSLKTGGVGIQPQHF
few	TRBV7-2	TRBJ2-7	.	TGTGCCAGCAGCTTCCCCGGGTCCTACGAGCAGTACTTC	CASSFPGSYEQYF
.	TRBV7-3	TRBJ2-1	.	TGTGCCAGCAGCCCCCCTGGGGGGAGCTACAATGAGCAGTTCTTC	CASSPPGGSYNEQFF
.	TRBV7-2	TRBJ1-6	.	TGTGCCAGCAGCCCCGGCCGCAGGGGAAATTCACCCCTCCACTTT	CASSPGRRGNSPLHF
.	TRBV21-1	TRBJ1-5	.	TGTGCCAGCCGTTTTCTGAGGAGGGGGGGTCAGCCCCAGCATTTT	CASRFLRRGGQPQHF
.	TRBV6-2/TRBV6-3	TRBJ2-7	.	TGTGCCAGCAGTTACTCGAGGGCAGGTGGTTACGAGCAGTACTTC	CASSYSRAGGYEQYF
few	TRBV20-1	TRBJ1-1	.	TGCAGTGCAATTCCCGGCCCGAACACTGAAGCTTTCTTT	CSAIPGPNTEAFF
.	TRBV5-1	TRBJ2-7	TRBD1	TGCGCCAGCAGCATTGGGACAGTTTCCTACGAGCAGTACTTC	CASSIGTVSYEQYF
few	TRBV7-9	TRBJ1-6	.	TGTGCCAGCAGCCCCACGACGGGTTATAATTCACCCCTCCACTTT	CASSPTTGYNSPLHF
.	TRBV28	TRBJ2-3	TRBD2	TGTGCCAGCAGTTTAACTAGCGGACCCGATACGCAGTATTTT	CASSLTSGPDTQYF
few	TRBV20-1	TRBJ2-1	.	TGCAGTGCTAGGGGGTGGTGGCAGGCCCAGTTCTTC	CSARGWWQAQFF
.	TRBV7-2	TRBJ1-6	.	TGTGCCAGCAGCGCCCTATTTTCGGGGGCGAATTCACCCCTCCACTTT	CASSALFSGANSPLHF
once	TRBV6-2/TRBV6-3	TRBJ2-5	TRBD1	TGTGCCAGCACCACAACCGACAGGGCGGCTCAAGAGACCCAGTACTTC	CASTTTDRAAQETQYF
few	TRBV7-8	TRBJ1-3	TRBD1	TGTGCCAGCAGCGCGCGACAGGGTTATGGAAACACCATATATTTT	CASSARQGYGNTIYF
once	TRBV18	TRBJ2-5	TRBD1	TGTGCCAGCTCTCTACGGACAGGGGACCGAGAGACCCAGTACTTC	CASSLRTGDRETQYF
.	TRBV20-1	TRBJ1-2	.	TGCAGTGCTAGAGTTCCGACAGAAGTCTATGGCTACACCTTC	CSARVPTEVYGYTF
.	TRBV7-2	TRBJ2-5	.	TGTGCCAGCAGCTTAGGGGGGTTACAAGAGACCCAGTACTTC	CASSLGGLQETQYF
.	TRBV6-2/TRBV6-3	TRBJ1-1	.	TGTGCCAGCAGTTACTTGGACAACACTGAAGCTTTCTTT	CASSYLDNTEAFF
.	TRBV11-1	TRBJ2-5	.	TGTGCCAGCAGTAACTGGATCGGGGAGACCCAGTACTTC	CASSNWIGETQYF
.	TRBV20-1	TRBJ2-7	.	TGCAGTGCTAGACCCAGGGTCGGTCTCCTCAGCCCCTACGAGCAGTACTTC	CSARPRVGLLSPYEQYF
.	TRBV20-1	TRBJ2-1	.	TGCAGTGCTAGTGGCCTTCTCGGGAATGAGCAGTTCTTC	CSASGLLGNEQFF
few	TRBV27	TRBJ1-6	TRBD1	TGTGCCAGCATGGCGGACAGGGTAAATTCACCCCTCCACTTT	CASMADRVNSPLHF
few	TRBV7-6	TRBJ2-5	TRBD1	TGTGCCAGCAGCTACCGGGACAGGGGGTACGAGACCCAGTACTTC	CASSYRDRGYETQYF